Included here is one T cell receptor beta chain sequence, with context. Its target is not known. The record originates from a study of identifying expanded T cells in peripheral blood. The study's findings and limits: Over about two and four weeks, about 15 and 19 clones changed, versus 1.2 between replicates. Clone count variance between two-week samples rose with total template count.

Germline V lookup: CDR1 MNHNY, CDR2 SVGAGI (reference sequence). Trimming pared 0 bases from V and 7 bases from J, leaving 7 bases between. This CDR3 spans 12 amino acids. During the collection period, no donor immune events like infections were recorded. Clones were sequenced by immunoSEQ multiplex PCR, and TCRdb holds only the in-frame ones, with some missing. The profile covers some 130,000 clones, with less than 90% appearing a single time and about 8% taken by the ten largest. This receptor was identified in a person aged 18-70 years in good health. The sample consisted of blood. This rearrangement joins TRBV6-6 to TRBJ2-7; D not resolved. CDR3 nucleotide sequence: TGTGCCAGCAGTTACTCGGTAGGTGAGCAGTACTTC. It translates to CASSYSVGEQYF.